The 14 T cell receptor beta chains listed next were all sequenced from one sample in a study of post-analysis software for immune sequencing data. No cognate antigen is known for these TCRs. Study outcomes and limitations: Patients carried roughly five TRBV segments more frequently than controls did, and TRBV5-6, TRBV5-1 and TRBV20-1 were among them.

cDNA libraries for TCR beta contained unique molecular identifiers. TCRdb redid the calling of the PCR reads with MiXCR, one entry per CDR3 protein. The sample lists fewer than 850,000 distinct CDR3 sequences, roughly 27% seen once, with roughly 0.54% in the top ten. Sequencing was carried out using blood. These receptors were collected from a girl aged 10 to 17 with multiple sclerosis.

A few counts support this clonotype. The chain combines TRBV5-1 with TRBJ2-3; D ambiguous. Trimming left V 0 bases short and J 0 bases short, with 8 bases between. Germline V gives CDR1 SGHRS, CDR2 YFSETQ. The CDR3 is made up of 15 amino acids. CDR3 sequence (DNA): TGCGCCAGCAGCTTGGTGTTCAGTAGCACAGATACGCAGTATTTT. The encoded protein is CASSLVFSSTDTQYF.

There are a few counts of this clonotype. This chain uses TRBV6-1 with TRBJ2-3; TRBD2 agrees at 11 bases. Trimming cost V 2 bases and J 5 bases; bases outside gene matches: 3. Germline-derived CDR1 and CDR2 are MNHNS and SASEGT. The CDR3 consists of 15 residues. CDR3 in amino acids: CASSEFGLAGDTQYF. CDR3 nucleotide sequence: TGTGCCAGCAGTGAATTTGGACTAGCGGGAGATACGCAGTATTTT.

The V gene is TRBV5-5, the J gene TRBJ2-7, with TRBD1 identical over 10 bases. This CDR3 contains 16 residues. Germline V CDR1 and CDR2: SGHKS, YYEKEE (reference sequence). V shed 3 bases, J shed 0 bases, and the junction held 6 bases outside the gene matches. The CDR3 here is CASSSTGGRSSYEQYF. The CDR3 region has the DNA TGTGCCAGCAGCTCGACAGGGGGCCGTAGCTCCTACGAGCAGTACTTC.

This clonotype was counted only a few times. This rearrangement joins TRBV3-1 to TRBJ1-1, with no clear D. V lost 0 bases and J 1 base, leaving 6 bases between the germline ends. This CDR3 region has 14 residues. Germline V CDR1 and CDR2: LGHDT, YNNKEL (reference sequence). DNA for the CDR3: TGTGCCAGCAGCCAAGAATGGGGGAACACTGAAGCTTTCTTT. Translating it yields CASSQEWGNTEAFF.

The V call is TRBV6-2 or TRBV6-3, the J call TRBJ2-7; D call uncertain. This CDR3 spans 17 amino acids. Trimming took off 0 bases at V and 1 base at J, with 16 bases between the two ends. Germline values: CDR1 MNHEY, CDR2 SVGEGT. This CDR3 is CASSYSIEPDRSYEQYF. The CDR3 coding sequence is TGTGCCAGCAGTTACTCGATTGAGCCGGACCGTTCCTACGAGCAGTACTTC.

This clonotype was detected many times. CDR3 in amino acids: CASSIGGNQETQYF. The CDR3 DNA sequence: TGTGCCAGTAGTATTGGCGGAAACCAAGAGACCCAGTACTTC. The V call is TRBV19, the J call TRBJ2-5; no firm D call. Trimming removed 3 bases from V and 0 bases from J, with 8 bases in between. CDR3 size: 14 residues. Germline lookup yields CDR1 LNHDA and CDR2 SQIVND (reference sequence). Based on the CDR3 plus reference TRBV19 and TRBJ2-5, the full variable domain is DGGITQSPKYLFRKEGQNVTLSCEQNLNHDAMYWYRQDPGQGLRLIYYSQIVNDFQKGDIAEGYSVSREKKESFPLTVTSAQKNPTAFYLCASSIGGNQETQYFGPGTRLLVL.

Worth noting for this clonotype: A junction boundary mismatches the germline segment, possibly from a read error. This chain connects TRBV7-2 to TRBJ1-2; 8 bases fit TRBD1. The CDR3 is 15 amino acids. The V gene's germline CDR1 is SGHTA and CDR2 FQGNSA. DNA of the CDR3: TGTGCCAGCAGCGAAGACAGGGGTCCTAACTGTGGCTACACCTTC. The encoded protein is CASSEDRGPNCGYTF.

This clonotype appeared a few times. V usage is TRBV27 and J usage is TRBJ1-5; TRBD1 matches at 10 bases. Unmatched junction bases numbered 3, after V lost 2 bases and J lost 5 bases. This CDR3 is 15 amino acids long. Germline-derived CDR1 and CDR2 are MNHEY and SMNVEV (reference sequence). In DNA, the CDR3 is TGTGCCAGCAGTTTACGACAGGGGGCTCATCAGCCCCAGCATTTT. Translating it yields CASSLRQGAHQPQHF.

V is TRBV10-1 and J is TRBJ1-2, with TRBD1 matching 10 bases. Trimming took 4 bases from V and 7 from J; bases not matched to a gene: 9. The CDR3 contains 15 residues. Germline values: CDR1 WNHNN, CDR2 SYGVQD (reference sequence). The CDR3 here is CASSAGTGARGGYTF. The CDR3 nucleotides read TGCGCCAGCAGTGCCGGGACAGGGGCTCGAGGTGGCTACACCTTC.

Regarding this clonotype: Mismatch with germline at one junction end may stem from a read error. This sequence joins TRBV4-3 and TRBJ2-7; a weak D match, TRBD2 (6 bases). The CDR3 loop spans 15 amino acids. Germline V gives CDR1 LGHNA, CDR2 YSLEER. The CDR3 DNA follows: TGCGCCAGCAGCCAAGGTGCGGGAAGCTCCTACGGGCAGTACTTC. Its translation is CASSQGAGSSYGQYF.

This clonotype was observed a few times. The CDR3 bases are TGCGCCAGCAGTGGCACCTTAAGAGGGGGCACAGATACGCAGTATTTT. Amino acids: CASSGTLRGGTDTQYF. The rearrangement joins TRBV10-2 to TRBJ2-3, with D tentatively TRBD1 or TRBD2 (5 bases each). The CDR3 contains 16 residues. V lost 4 bases and J 1 base, leaving 15 bases between the germline ends. CDR1 and CDR2 (germline): WSHSY, SAAADI.

The table lists this clonotype with a few counts. V usage is TRBV20-1 and J usage is TRBJ2-5; TRBD2 matches 7 bases. Unmatched junction bases numbered 8, after V lost 5 bases and J lost 2 bases. Germline CDR1 reads DFQATT; CDR2 reads SNEGSKA (reference sequence). The CDR3 sequence is 14 residues long. CDR3 sequence reads: CSAGAGTNQETQYF. CDR3 nucleotides: TGCAGTGCTGGGGCCGGGACTAATCAAGAGACCCAGTACTTC.

The chain uses TRBV7-2 and TRBJ2-7; 9 bases are a match to TRBD2. The CDR3 extends over 15 amino acids. Losses at the gene ends were 5 bases for V and 2 bases for J; bases not matched to a gene: 7. Germline V gene data show CDR1 as SGHTA and CDR2 as FQGNSA. In DNA form, the CDR3 reads TGTGCCAGCAGCGAAGGCGCTAGCGGGACCTACGAGCAGTACTTC. This gives the protein CASSEGASGTYEQYF.

The chain uses TRBV12-3 or TRBV12-4 and TRBJ2-5, with no clear D. This CDR3 is built from 15 residues. V lost 5 bases and J lost 1, with 14 bases in between. CDR3 in DNA: TGTGCCAGCAGTCCCGAGGACGGGTTCCAAGAGACCCAGTACTTC. Amino acids: CASSPEDGFQETQYF.